This entry lists 30 T cell receptor beta chains sequenced from one sample in a study of blood T cell repertoires in COVID-19 (dated by TCRdb to 2018 to 2021). The method was the immunoSEQ multiplex PCR assay. TCRdb carries this immuneACCESS record with in-frame sequences only. Its versions omit some clonotypes, under half of them owing to an unresolved V gene in the studies checked, with the rest unexplained. The sample profile shows about 53,000 clones; almost 85% of them were found once. The ten largest clonotypes hold 11% to 15% of the sample. The sequenced material came from peripheral blood. The source of these receptors is a human donor in a cohort sampled during active COVID-19.

This rearrangement joins TRBV13 to TRBJ2-5, with 7 bases lining up with TRBD2. V lost 7 bases, J lost 3 bases, and 5 bases stayed unmatched. The germline V gene has CDR1 PRHDT and CDR2 FYEKMQ (reference sequence). The CDR3 sequence is 13 residues long. The CDR3 spells CASKERGEETQYF. The CDR3 DNA sequence: TGTGCCAGCAAGGAGCGGGGAGAAGAGACCCAGTACTTC. The entire variable domain, with the rest obtained from reference TRBV13 and TRBJ2-5, is as follows: AAGVIQSPRHLIKEKRETATLKCYPIPRHDTVYWYQQGPGQDPQFLISFYEKMQSDKGSIPDRFSAQQFSDYHSELNMSSLELGDSALYFCASKERGEETQYFGPGTRLLVL.

J is TRBJ1-1 and V is TRBV27, with TRBD1 identical over 9 bases. The CDR3 consists of 13 residues. The germline V gene has CDR1 MNHEY and CDR2 SMNVEV (reference sequence). Germline trimming cut 8 bases from V and 5 bases from J; bases unmatched to any gene: 6. The CDR3 DNA reads TGTGCCAGCGCCGACAGGGGGGGGACTGAAGCTTTCTTT. Encoded protein: CASADRGGTEAFF.

The chain has TRBV28 and TRBJ2-4; the D gene is possibly TRBD1 (5 bases). With 2 bases removed from V and 9 bases from J, the gap between germline ends came to 8 bases. The V gene's germline CDR1 is MDHEN and CDR2 SYDVKM. This CDR3 comprises 12 residues. CDR3 sequence reads: CASSLPQGIQYF. Written as DNA, the CDR3 is TGTGCCAGCAGTTTACCGCAGGGCATTCAGTACTTC.

This chain links TRBV6-5 with TRBJ2-7, with 8 nucleotides matching TRBD2. There are 14 residues in the CDR3. V was pared by 8 bases and J by 1 base, with 7 bases of the junction left unmatched. Looked up from germline, CDR1 is MNHEY and CDR2 is SVGAGI. The CDR3 sequence is CASLTGGWSYEQYF. The CDR3, as DNA: TGTGCCAGCCTTACGGGGGGGTGGTCCTACGAGCAGTACTTC.

The gene calls are TRBV30 and TRBJ1-2, with D perhaps matching TRBD1 (6 bases). V shed 5 bases and J shed 5 bases, with 12 bases lying between them. The CDR3 consists of 12 residues. CDR1 and CDR2 from the germline V gene are GTSNPN and SVGIG (reference sequence). The CDR3 spells CAWGQGSYGYTF. In DNA, the CDR3 is TGTGCCTGGGGGCAGGGGTCTTATGGCTACACCTTC.

Written as DNA, the CDR3 is TGTGCCAGCAGCCCTAGCGGGGGGGCCTCAGATACGCAGTATTTT. Encoded protein: CASSPSGGASDTQYF. The J gene is TRBJ2-3, the V gene TRBV5-4; 12 bases match TRBD2. Trimming at V came to 4 bases and at J to 4 bases, leaving 4 bases not matched to a gene. Germline-derived CDR1 and CDR2 are SGHNT and YYREEE (reference sequence). The CDR3 is 15 residues long. The complete variable domain, with remaining parts taken from reference TRBV5-4 and TRBJ2-3, reads ETGVTQSPTHLIKTRGQQVTLRCSSQSGHNTVSWYQQALGQGPQFIFQYYREEENGRGNFPPRFSGLQFPNYSSELNVNALELDDSALYLCASSPSGGASDTQYFGPGTRLTVL.

This clone has more than one count but fewer than ten. This chain uses TRBV7-8 with TRBJ1-1; D possibly corresponds to TRBD1 (5 bases). Germline lookup yields CDR1 SGHVS and CDR2 FQNEAQ. V was pared by 4 bases and J by 10 bases, with 13 bases between. The CDR3 is 12 residues long. The CDR3 bases are TGTGCCAGCAGCTCGTGGGGGGTAGGAGCTTTCTTT. It yields the protein CASSSWGVGAFF.

The V and J genes are TRBV6-2 or TRBV6-3 and TRBJ2-3; D may be TRBD2 (6 bases). Germline assignment: CDR1 MNHEY and CDR2 SVGEGT. The CDR3 is 14 residues long. V gave up 6 bases and J gave up 0 bases, with 10 bases separating them. CDR3: CASSSSGSTDTQYF. In DNA form, the CDR3 reads TGTGCCAGCAGCTCCAGCGGGAGCACAGATACGCAGTATTTT.

This clone was found a few times. The chain carries TRBV2 and TRBJ2-5, with D perhaps TRBD2 (5 bases). The CDR3 is 12 residues long. Germline V CDR1 and CDR2: SNHLY, FYNNEI. V was cut by 6 bases and J by 1 base, with 6 bases left in between. The CDR3 sequence: CASRDFQETQYF. CDR3 DNA: TGTGCCAGCAGGGACTTCCAAGAGACCCAGTACTTC.

The chain links TRBV5-5 to TRBJ2-5; the match to TRBD2 covers 10 bases. The CDR3 sequence is 18 residues long. With 0 bases clipped from V and 5 bases from J, the junction kept 13 bases outside the gene matches. Per the germline V gene, CDR1 is SGHKS and CDR2 is YYEKEE (reference sequence). The CDR3, as DNA: TGTGCCAGCAGCTTGGAGTTGGGGCTAGCGGGAGTGGGGGAGACCCAGTACTTC. The encoded protein is CASSLELGLAGVGETQYF.

The chain links TRBV18 to TRBJ2-7; D unresolved. The germline gives CDR1 KGHSH, CDR2 LQKENI. This CDR3 spans 14 amino acids. V was trimmed by 3 bases and J by 2 bases, leaving 11 bases between them. DNA of the CDR3: TGTGCCAGCTCACCCTCGACGGGTGCCTACGAGCAGTACTTC. Translated: CASSPSTGAYEQYF. Using reference TRBV18 and TRBJ2-7 for the parts outside the CDR3, the full variable domain is NAGVMQNPRHLVRRRGQEARLRCSPMKGHSHVYWYRQLPEEGLKFMVYLQKENIIDESGMPKERFSAEFPKEGPSILRIQQVVRGDSAAYFCASSPSTGAYEQYFGPGTRLTVT.

V gene TRBV15 combines with J gene TRBJ2-4, with D possibly TRBD1 on 5 matching bases. Trimming pared 1 base from V and 0 bases from J, leaving 10 bases between. Germline CDR1 LNHNV, CDR2 YYDKDF (reference sequence). The CDR3 covers 16 residues. The CDR3 nucleotides are TGTGCCACCAGCAGAGGTGGGGCTCTAGCCAAAAACATTCAGTACTTC. It yields the protein CATSRGGALAKNIQYF.

This chain uses TRBV28 with TRBJ2-7, with TRBD2 identical over 8 bases. After removal of 10 bases from V and 7 bases from J, the junction contained 9 bases not matched to a gene. Germline lookup yields CDR1 MDHEN and CDR2 SYDVKM. This CDR3 spans 12 amino acids. CDR3 residues: CATKAGVGEQYF. In DNA form, the CDR3 reads TGTGCCACCAAAGCGGGAGTAGGGGAGCAGTACTTC.

The chain combines TRBV7-8 with TRBJ1-3, with D unresolved. This CDR3 region has 15 residues. CDR1 and CDR2 from the germline V gene are SGHVS and FQNEAQ. The V end was cut by 4 bases, the J end by 0 bases, with 10 bases between. The CDR3 spells CASSSTGASGNTIYF. The CDR3 nucleotides read TGTGCCAGCAGCTCGACGGGAGCCTCTGGAAACACCATATATTTT.

This rearrangement joins TRBV6-5 to TRBJ1-2; tentatively, D is TRBD1 (5 bases). Germline assignment: CDR1 MNHEY and CDR2 SVGAGI. CDR3 length equals 15 residues. The V end lost 5 bases, the J end lost 4 bases, and 17 bases lay between the germline ends. The CDR3 reads CASSQMGTQGYGYTF. The CDR3 DNA sequence: TGTGCCAGCAGTCAAATGGGTACCCAGGGCTATGGCTACACCTTC.

The CDR3 bases are TGTGCCAGTAGGACAGGGATGTGGACCGGGGAGCTGTTTTTT. This gives the protein CASRTGMWTGELFF. The gene calls are TRBV19 and TRBJ2-2; 7 nucleotides line up with TRBD1. The ends lost 6 bases at V and 5 bases at J; junction bases unmatched: 6. Germline CDR1 reads LNHDA; CDR2 reads SQIVND (reference sequence). This CDR3 is built from 14 residues.

The chain carries TRBV14 and TRBJ1-6; no clear D gene. Trimming took off 0 bases at V and 7 bases at J, with 10 bases between the two ends. This CDR3 has 15 amino acids. The germline V gene has CDR1 SGHDN and CDR2 FVKESK. The CDR3 reads CASSQDKTGNSPLHF. The CDR3 region has the DNA TGTGCCAGCAGCCAAGATAAGACGGGAAATTCACCCCTCCACTTT.

V gene TRBV5-1 combines with J gene TRBJ1-2, with D perhaps matching TRBD1 (6 bases). Trimming cost V 2 bases and J 4 bases, with 15 bases left between them. The V gene's germline CDR1 is SGHRS and CDR2 YFSETQ. The CDR3 runs to 15 residues. CDR3 sequence: CASSLSGDTVYGYTF. CDR3 coding DNA: TGCGCCAGCAGCTTATCAGGGGACACCGTCTATGGCTACACCTTC.

The CDR3 nucleotides read TGTGCCAGCAGCTTATCAGACACGGACAGGGAGGAGACCCAGTACTTC. It specifies CASSLSDTDREETQYF. The chain carries TRBV5-4 and TRBJ2-5; 8 bases agree with TRBD1. The CDR3 sequence is 16 residues long. Germline values: CDR1 SGHNT, CDR2 YYREEE (reference sequence). The J segment lost 5 bases and the V segment lost 2 bases, leaving 11 bases of the junction unmatched.

The V gene is TRBV6-5, the J gene TRBJ1-6; TRBD1 agrees at 7 bases. The length of the CDR3 is 15 residues. Unmatched junction bases numbered 8, after V lost 7 bases and J lost 5 bases. The germline V gene has CDR1 MNHEY and CDR2 SVGAGI. CDR3 nucleotide sequence: TGTGCCAGCATAAGTGGGACAGCCAATAATTCACCCCTCCACTTT. This sequence encodes CASISGTANNSPLHF.

This clone appeared a few times. This sequence joins TRBV6-2 or TRBV6-3 and TRBJ2-1; D may be TRBD2 (6 bases). The CDR3 totals 18 residues. V was trimmed by 2 bases and J by 2 bases, leaving 19 bases between them. Germline CDR1 and CDR2: MNHEY and SVGEGT. The CDR3 DNA follows: TGTGCCAGCAGTTACGGCGCGGCGGGGCGATCTACCTACAATGAGCAGTTCTTC. Its translation: CASSYGAAGRSTYNEQFF.

The chain recombines TRBV5-8 with TRBJ1-2; D perhaps matches TRBD1 (5 bases). This CDR3 region has 13 residues. Germline lookup yields CDR1 SGHTS and CDR2 YDEGEE. V was pared by 3 bases and J by 4 bases, with 10 bases between. The CDR3 nucleotides are TGTGCCAGCAGCTATGGGGGGAGCTATGGCTACACCTTC. Translation: CASSYGGSYGYTF.

The chain joins TRBV5-1 to TRBJ1-2; 8 nucleotides match TRBD1. V was pared by 4 bases and J by 8 bases, with 19 bases of the junction left unmatched. The CDR3 has 17 residues. The germline gives CDR1 SGHRS, CDR2 YFSETQ. The CDR3 DNA reads TGCGCCAGCAGCCCTGGACAGGGAGTTTTTTCAGACTGGGGCTACACCTTC. Translating gives CASSPGQGVFSDWGYTF.

This clone has more than one count but fewer than ten. The V call is TRBV7-6, the J call TRBJ2-3; 9 nucleotides align to TRBD1. The CDR3 totals 17 residues. Per the germline V gene, CDR1 is SGHVS and CDR2 is FNYEAQ. V lost 5 bases to trimming and J lost 6 bases; unmatched junction nucleotides: 15. In nucleotides, the CDR3 is TGTGCCAGCAGCCCCCGCCTGGGGGACAGGGCAAGGGATACGCAGTATTTT. It specifies CASSPRLGDRARDTQYF.

In its sample, this clone was seen a few times. The CDR3: CASSPDSLNEKLFF. As DNA, the CDR3 is TGCGCCAGCAGCCCAGACAGTCTTAATGAAAAACTGTTTTTT. V is TRBV4-3 and J is TRBJ1-4, with D perhaps TRBD1 (5 bases). Germline lookup yields CDR1 LGHNA and CDR2 YSLEER. V was pared by 4 bases and J by 4 bases, with 10 bases between. This CDR3 has 14 amino acids.

The V and J genes are TRBV20-1 and TRBJ2-3; 8 bases match TRBD2. In germline, CDR1 is DFQATT, CDR2 SNEGSKA (reference sequence). J lost 7 bases, V lost 3 bases, and 9 bases had no gene match. The CDR3 has 14 residues. CDR3 residues: CSASPGGARNTQYF. The CDR3 coding sequence is TGCAGTGCTAGTCCGGGGGGGGCCCGTAATACGCAGTATTTT.

The rearrangement joins TRBV28 to TRBJ2-1; 10 nucleotides match TRBD2. Germline assignment: CDR1 MDHEN and CDR2 SYDVKM. This CDR3 contains 17 residues. Losses at the gene ends were 3 bases for V and 5 bases for J; bases not matched to a gene: 10. The CDR3 DNA reads as TGTGCCAGCAGTTTGGGGACTAGCGCCATCCGCCACAATGAGCAGTTCTTC. It encodes CASSLGTSAIRHNEQFF.

DNA for the CDR3: TGTGCCAGCAGCTTAGCGGGCTCGCGAGAGACCCAGTACTTC. Protein: CASSLAGSRETQYF. The rearrangement joins TRBV7-9 to TRBJ2-5, with D unclear. There are 14 residues in the CDR3. Between the trimmed V and J ends, which lost 0 bases and 4 bases, there was a span of 9 bases. The germline CDR1 and CDR2 sequences are SEHNR and FQNEAQ (reference sequence).

The V gene is TRBV7-8, the J gene TRBJ1-5, with D possibly TRBD1 on 6 matching bases. Trimming shortened V by 6 bases and J by 4 bases, and 16 bases separated the two germline ends. The CDR3 has 15 residues. CDR1 and CDR2 (germline): SGHVS, FQNEAQ. The CDR3 is CASSNLQQGNQPQHF. For the CDR3, the DNA is TGTGCCAGCAGTAATCTCCAACAGGGAAATCAGCCCCAGCATTTT. The variable domain in full, with the rest retrieved from reference TRBV7-8 and TRBJ1-5, is GAGVSQSPRYKVAKRGQDVALRCDPISGHVSLFWYQQALGQGPEFLTYFQNEAQLDKSGLPSDRFFAERPEGSVSTLKIQRTQQEDSAVYLCASSNLQQGNQPQHFGDGTRLSIL.

The V call is TRBV3-1 (or the pseudogene TRBV3-2), the J call TRBJ2-1, with D uncertain. V was cut by 0 bases and J by 0 bases, with 6 bases left in between. Looked up from germline, CDR1 is LGHDT and CDR2 is YNNKEL (reference sequence). This CDR3 spans 15 amino acids. The CDR3 region is CASSQDRSSYNEQFF. For the CDR3, the DNA is TGTGCCAGCAGCCAAGATCGGTCCTCCTACAATGAGCAGTTCTTC.